These T cell receptor beta chains were read from a single sample in a study of blood T cell repertoires in COVID-19. Clones were sequenced by immunoSEQ multiplex PCR, and TCRdb holds only the in-frame ones, with some missing. The table lists approximately 170,000 clones, over 80% of them singletons. The specimen was peripheral blood. These receptors came from a man aged 70 or older who had recovered from COVID-19. Each CDR3 is given with its conserved first and last residue. The D gene is left open where the match is weak. Not every row has a clone size; where given, it reads once, few, many or a size class.

D gene,V gene,clone size,J gene,CDR3 protein,CDR3 DNA
TRBD2,TRBV6-1,-,TRBJ2-1,CASSEAMSSGVNEQFF,TGTGCCAGCAGTGAAGCGATGTCTAGCGGAGTCAATGAGCAGTTCTTC
-,TRBV28,-,TRBJ1-5,CASSNRAQPQHF,TGTGCCAGCAGTAACAGGGCTCAGCCCCAGCATTTT
-,TRBV10-1,-,TRBJ2-7,CASNRDREGEQYF,TGCGCCAGCAACAGGGACCGAGAGGGCGAGCAGTACTTC
-,TRBV11-1,once,TRBJ1-2,CASSLNSGEPDGYTF,TGTGCCAGCAGCTTAAATTCGGGGGAGCCCGATGGCTACACCTTC
-,TRBV6-5,-,TRBJ2-2,CASRVSATNTGELFF,TGTGCCAGCAGGGTTAGCGCAACCAACACCGGGGAGCTGTTTTTT
TRBD2,TRBV6-1,-,TRBJ2-3,CASSEGGLAGGRRTDTQYF,TGTGCCAGCAGTGAGGGGGGACTAGCGGGAGGGCGGCGTACAGATACGCAGTATTTT
TRBD1,TRBV27,-,TRBJ1-1,CASSLYGQANTEAFF,TGTGCCAGCAGTTTATACGGACAGGCGAACACTGAAGCTTTCTTT
TRBD2,TRBV7-9,-,TRBJ2-5,CASSGGSSETQYF,TGTGCCAGCAGCGGCGGGAGTTCAGAGACCCAGTACTTC
-,TRBV18,-,TRBJ1-2,CASSPPGTLVGYTF,TGTGCCAGCTCACCACCCGGGACTCTGGTGGGCTACACCTTC
TRBD2,TRBV3-1/TRBV3-2,few,TRBJ2-3,CASSQRTPGLAGADTQYF,TGTGCCAGCAGCCAACGGACTCCTGGACTAGCGGGAGCAGATACGCAGTATTTT
TRBD1,TRBV19,few,TRBJ2-2,CASTVGQGVTGELFF,TGTGCCAGTACCGTGGGACAGGGGGTTACCGGGGAGCTGTTTTTT
-,TRBV6-6,-,TRBJ2-7,CASSYFRGQGYEQYF,TGTGCCAGCAGTTACTTTCGGGGACAAGGATACGAGCAGTACTTC
TRBD2,TRBV19,-,TRBJ2-3,CASSIGVAGADTQYF,TGTGCCAGTAGTATTGGGGTAGCGGGAGCGGATACGCAGTATTTT
-,TRBV28,-,TRBJ2-3,CASSMGGTDTQYF,TGTGCCAGCAGTATGGGAGGTACAGATACGCAGTATTTT
TRBD2,TRBV6-5,-,TRBJ2-1,CASSYTGLAGNEQFF,TGTGCCAGCAGTTACACTGGACTAGCGGGAAATGAGCAGTTCTTC
TRBD1,TRBV4-1,-,TRBJ2-7,CASSQDGTGSREQYF,TGCGCCAGCAGCCAAGACGGGACAGGGTCCCGCGAGCAGTACTTC
-,TRBV27,-,TRBJ2-1,CASSLTGRYNEQFF,TGTGCCAGCAGTTTAACAGGGCGCTACAATGAGCAGTTCTTC
TRBD2,TRBV5-1,-,TRBJ2-3,CASSLRLAGEAQYF,TGCGCCAGCAGCTTAAGACTAGCGGGAGAGGCGCAGTATTTT
-,TRBV28,-,TRBJ1-2,CASSIGGGPELAYGYTF,TGTGCCAGCAGCATAGGGGGGGGCCCCGAGTTAGCTTATGGCTACACCTTC
-,TRBV28,-,TRBJ1-1,CASTLNTEAFF,TGTGCCAGCACATTGAACACTGAAGCTTTCTTT
TRBD1,TRBV2,-,TRBJ1-1,CASSGGQERRNTEAFF,TGTGCCAGCAGTGGGGGACAGGAGAGAAGGAACACTGAAGCTTTCTTT
-,TRBV3-1/TRBV3-2,-,TRBJ2-5,CASSQAFLAVGETQYF,TGTGCCAGCAGCCAAGCATTTCTGGCGGTTGGGGAGACCCAGTACTTC
-,TRBV24-1,once,TRBJ1-2,CATSDLLGYTF,TGTGCCACCAGTGATCTACTGGGCTACACCTTC
-,TRBV5-4,-,TRBJ1-1,CASSLQGMNTEAFF,TGTGCCAGCAGCTTGCAGGGCATGAACACTGAAGCTTTCTTT
-,TRBV27,-,TRBJ2-7,CASSVRQDGNEQYF,TGTGCCAGCAGTGTTCGACAGGATGGAAACGAGCAGTACTTC
-,TRBV21-1,-,TRBJ2-2,CASSSGGRSNTGELFF,TGTGCCAGCAGTTCGGGGGGGCGATCGAACACCGGGGAGCTGTTTTTT
TRBD2,TRBV29-1,-,TRBJ2-2,CSVSIAGGPGELFF,TGCAGCGTTTCGATAGCGGGAGGGCCCGGGGAGCTGTTTTTT
TRBD1,TRBV29-1,-,TRBJ2-7,CSVAGTGDYEQYF,TGCAGCGTTGCCGGGACAGGGGACTACGAGCAGTACTTC
-,TRBV4-1,-,TRBJ1-5,CASSHIVDSPVDF,TGCGCCAGCAGCCACATAGTAGACAGCCCGGTGGATTTT
TRBD1,TRBV6-5,-,TRBJ1-2,CASSNSGTEGGYTF,TGTGCCAGCAGCAACTCCGGGACAGAGGGGGGCTACACCTTC
TRBD1,TRBV5-1,few,TRBJ1-1,CASSLESGGTEAFF,TGCGCCAGCAGCTTGGAGTCAGGGGGCACTGAAGCTTTCTTT
-,TRBV18,few,TRBJ2-7,CASSPPGSPSYEQYF,TGTGCCAGCTCACCACCCGGGTCCCCCTCCTACGAGCAGTACTTC
TRBD2,TRBV3-1/TRBV3-2,-,TRBJ2-1,CASSPRSGTSGRHEQFF,TGTGCCAGCAGCCCCCGCTCGGGGACTAGCGGGAGGCATGAGCAGTTCTTC
TRBD1,TRBV19,-,TRBJ2-7,CASSISGQGAFEQYF,TGTGCCAGTAGTATAAGTGGACAGGGGGCTTTCGAGCAGTACTTC
-,TRBV28,once,TRBJ2-7,CASSLSAGLSYEQYF,TGTGCCAGCAGTTTATCGGCAGGCCTATCCTACGAGCAGTACTTC
TRBD1,TRBV6-5,few,TRBJ1-2,CASSPRQGLDGYTF,TGTGCCAGCAGTCCCCGACAGGGCTTGGATGGCTACACCTTC
TRBD1,TRBV5-4,-,TRBJ2-5,CASGPPGQYQETQYF,TGTGCCAGCGGACCCCCGGGACAGTATCAAGAGACCCAGTACTTC
TRBD1,TRBV9,-,TRBJ2-1,CASSAGQGADNEQFF,TGTGCCAGCAGCGCGGGACAGGGGGCCGACAATGAGCAGTTCTTC
-,TRBV6-5,-,TRBJ2-5,CASSRGQQAETQYF,TGTGCCAGCAGCCGCGGACAGCAAGCAGAGACCCAGTACTTC
-,TRBV11-2,-,TRBJ2-1,CASSLGEKVTYNEQFF,TGTGCCAGCAGCTTAGGGGAGAAGGTGACCTACAATGAGCAGTTCTTC
TRBD1,TRBV6-5,-,TRBJ2-7,CASTTGTGSYEQYF,TGTGCCAGCACGACCGGGACAGGCTCCTACGAGCAGTACTTC
-,TRBV5-1,few,TRBJ2-7,CASSFGRFYEQYF,TGCGCCAGCAGCTTCGGCAGGTTCTACGAGCAGTACTTC
-,TRBV10-3,-,TRBJ2-5,CATYQAETQYF,TGTGCCACATATCAAGCCGAGACCCAGTACTTC
-,TRBV5-4,-,TRBJ2-5,CASSWRQVGETQYF,TGTGCCAGCAGCTGGCGACAGGTCGGAGAGACCCAGTACTTC
-,TRBV4-1,-,TRBJ1-3,CASSQDIVTSGNTIYF,TGCGCCAGCAGCCAAGATATAGTAACCTCTGGAAACACCATATATTTT
-,TRBV14,-,TRBJ2-5,CASSQHESETQYF,TGTGCCAGCAGCCAACACGAGTCGGAGACCCAGTACTTC